A selection of T cell receptor beta chains follows, all from one sample in a study of blood T cell repertoires in COVID-19. TCRdb's copy holds only in-frame clones and misses some; the assay was immunoSEQ multiplex PCR. This sample has some 100,000 clones, with around 90% found just once. Input material: peripheral blood. All receptors come from a woman in her 70s with acute or convalescent COVID-19. Both conserved end residues are part of each CDR3.

j_gene	v_gene	CDR3aa
TRBJ2-1	TRBV9	CASSVSGNGEQFF
TRBJ1-2	TRBV6-6	CASMEGARGYTF
TRBJ2-1	TRBV27	CASRRGRGSPSGNEQFF
TRBJ2-2	TRBV7-6	CASSTRDRGSSNTGELFF
TRBJ2-2	TRBV28	CASSPQKAGGATGELFF
TRBJ2-7	TRBV4-1	CASSQDSSAGGLIYEQYF
TRBJ2-3	TRBV6-5	CASSPGGWRTDTQYF
TRBJ1-1	TRBV28	CASSVQRGQGFEAFF
TRBJ2-3	TRBV10-1	CASSDHRGRTDTQYF
TRBJ2-4	TRBV28	CASSSTLAGLAKNIQYF